This T cell receptor (beta chain) was sequenced for a study of control samples from healthy donors and cancer patients. Germline V gene lookup returns CDR1 ENHRY and CDR2 SYGVKD. This CDR3 has 17 residues. The V end was cut by 0 bases, the J end by 0 bases, with 9 bases between. Profiling relied on immunoSEQ multiplex PCR, and the TCRdb table lists in-frame clones only, not all of them. The sample includes about 75,000 clones, around 94% of them seen just once. The chain couples TRBV10-3 to TRBJ1-6; no clear D gene. Sample: blood. The sequence derives from a woman aged 35 to 49 in good health. The CDR3 reads CAISESRLSSYNSPLHF. CDR3 in DNA: TGTGCCATCAGTGAGTCCAGGTTGAGCTCCTATAATTCACCCCTCCACTTT.